The TCR beta chain described here comes from a study of cytomegalovirus exposure and HLA in healthy donors (dated by TCRdb to about 2017). Turning to the overall study: An earlier analysis of several hundred of the donors reported approximately 290 Gb of sequence data and some 120 million unique TCR beta sequences from some 180 million T cells. Roughly 320 gigabases of sequencing data and around 80 million unique TCR sequences made up an early release that covered 500 to 650 HLA-typed donors. Among the roughly 380 genotyped donors, around 81% belonged to the genetic ancestry cluster associated with self-reported Caucasian donors. The study aimed to test whether cataloging public T cell receptors could reveal signatures of past pathogen exposure. The study used immunosequencing to profile the T cell repertoires of some 600 subjects and linked those repertoires to cytomegalovirus serostatus. A separate validation cohort of over 95 different subjects was used in addition to the approximately 700-subject first cohort. High-throughput TCR immunosequencing, statistical association of individual TCRs with disease status, and machine learning were combined to predict cytomegalovirus infection status. In a later analysis, previously published TCR beta repertoires from roughly 710 donors were re-analyzed and high-resolution HLA genotyping was added so that TCR occurrence patterns could be studied. Rather than using new phenotypic data, the later analysis identified candidate immune exposures from TCR beta sequences and from how often those sequences occurred across donors. An earlier analysis of approximately 640 of the donors applied high-throughput TCR beta sequencing to assess whether each TCR beta V gene segment acted as functional or pseudogenic. Donor age, sex, ethnicity and CMV serostatus were compiled alongside the repertoire data. Genome-wide SNP genotypes for about three fifths of the roughly 670 donors were used in a later genetic analysis, which treated that subset as a discovery cohort. Every discovery cohort repertoire had been produced on one sequencing platform. Both class I and class II loci were covered by HLA typing, at four-digit resolution. Typing coverage differed by locus: A, B, C, DRB1 and DQB1 were typed in about 620-640 donors, DQA1 in about 550, DPA1 in 600 to 610, and DPB1 in 400 to 490. Roughly five DR-DQ haplotypes were handled as single units for association and clustering, since linkage in the cohort was strong. Among several hundred genotyped donors of the cohort, an average of roughly 230,000 unique TCR beta nucleotide sequences was sequenced per donor, of which about 20% were non-productive.

The investigation overall reported the following: The study listed approximately 150 TCR beta chains as associated with cytomegalovirus. Linkage disequilibrium might explain the correlated functional status among segregating V segments, but an unknown experimental factor could not be excluded. Cytomegalovirus status was reported to be diagnosed by the classifier with high specificity and sensitivity in both the original and validation cohorts. In this cohort, only TCR beta chains were sequenced, and detectable features were limited by the absence of alpha or paired-chain data. In an earlier analysis of 450 to 750 of the donors, most TCR beta V segments appeared in productive rearrangements about 90% or about 30% of the time, broadly matching IMGT annotations. Compared with equally common non-associated chains, HLA-associated TCR beta chains in a later analysis were more clonally expanded and had lower generation probabilities. A later analysis associated approximately 17,000 TCR beta sequences with specific HLA alleles at a false discovery rate of 0.05. An association between a missense DCLRE1C variant and V-gene and J-gene trimming of TCR beta chains was found in a later genetic analysis and replicated in an independent cohort. Because counts were too low, some 17 rarely observed V segments, including chromosome 9 orphons, were excluded from the earlier analysis of about 500 of the donors. A cluster of highly shared sequence variants was judged likely to represent a technical artifact of the sequencing pipeline. Immune exposure information for the cohort was limited to CMV serostatus. Because some donors lacked HLA typing at each locus, the association tests relied only on the typed subset. Roughly uniform sequencing depth across donors was assumed in presence/absence analyses, although this assumption may not hold. Some IMGT-functional V segments, including TRBV6-2 and TRBV6-3, could not be told apart with the 87-base-pair reads, so those segments were excluded. A later analysis found that most CMV-associated TCR beta chains appeared HLA-restricted, with HLA associations seemingly driven largely by CMV exposure. Most TCR sequences were observed very rarely across donors, whereas some public TCRs were present in many individuals. The authors suggested that the approach could potentially be generalized to other disease states and immunological phenotypes. Strong co-occurrence of HLA alleles, especially DR and DQ, made assigning TCR associations to individual alleles difficult. A further reported finding was that TCR beta sequences accurately predicted the HLA-A and HLA-B alleles for most subjects in the first cohort. According to a later analysis, parvovirus B19, influenza, CMV and Epstein-Barr virus appeared linked to several top co-occurrence clusters. In a later genetic analysis, fewer N-insertions in productive TCRs were reported among donors in an Asian-associated ancestry cluster than the roughly 700-donor mean. A later analysis found that TCR association rates varied across HLA loci, with DRB1 alleles showing the most associated TCRs and HLA-C alleles the fewest. In vitro tests confirmed that three of the cytomegalovirus-associated TCR beta chains recognize cytomegalovirus antigens.

Notes on this clone: This clone's antigen is unknown. The input lacks base qualities; no much larger clone sits a single base away.

Measured from the cysteine to the phenylalanine, the CDR3 is 12 residues long. Left in the record is the CDR3 DNA by itself, 36 bases read in frame from the first base. Via the germline V gene (reference sequence), CDR1 is LNHDA and CDR2 SQIVND. Cut back by 6 bases and 7 bases, the V and J ends lie 10 bases apart. Library construction relied on the immunoSEQ multiplex PCR assay. A mixture of 60 forward primers for TCR Vbeta segments and 13 reverse primers for TCR Jbeta segments was used in the multiplex PCR. A multiplex PCR assay on genomic DNA amplified the CDR3 region of rearranged TCR beta genes. On the Illumina HiSeq System, the amplified TCR beta libraries were sequenced as 87-base-pair reads. Processing in the source paper ran as follows. A later analysis tallied around 87 million unique TCR beta chains across the 666 repertoires, and about 10 million of those chains were shared by two or more donors. To remove PCR and sequencing errors, raw reads were error-corrected and collapsed into unique sequences using a nearest-neighbor algorithm that merged closely related sequences. To assign V, D and J gene segments, CDR3 sequences were aligned to IMGT reference sequences. For a sequence to be retained, a match of at least six nucleotides was required to both a V gene segment and a J gene segment. A rearrangement counted as productive if the CDR3 had no stop codons and remained in frame with V and J, and every other rearrangement counted as non-productive. CDR3 was defined by IMGT convention, running from the second conserved V-encoded cysteine to the conserved J-encoded phenylalanine. Sequences without an unambiguous match to a single V gene segment were excluded from the earlier analysis of about 630 of the donors. An earlier analysis of fewer than 750 of the donors classified V segments as functional when productive rearrangements were above 56.7% and as segregating when the standard deviation between donors was above 5%. A statistical classification framework was built for diagnosing cytomegalovirus status from the catalog of TCR beta chain sequences. In a later analysis, TCR nucleotide sequences were compared against IMGT/GENE-DB human TR gene sequences so that V and J genes could be assigned. The TCRdist pipeline was used in a later analysis to assign CDR3 sequences and most-parsimonious VDJ recombination scenarios. In a later analysis, each TCR beta chain was defined by its CDR3 amino acid sequence together with its V-gene family, and reads without a unique V-gene family were excluded. A later analysis removed roughly 590 highly shared, low-generation-probability nucleotide sequences to deal with suspected cross-contamination and a sequencing artifact. In a later analysis, a clonal expansion index was calculated for each public chain from normalized within-repertoire ranks of inferred template counts. In a later analysis, generation probabilities were computed using a VDJ recombination model fitted to out-of-frame rearrangements, and the results were checked against IGoR. Hypergeometric tests were used in a later analysis to score TCR-TCR, TCR-HLA and TCR-CMV co-occurrence, with a repertoire-size bias correction applied to the TCR pairs. A later analysis estimated false discovery rates by permuting HLA or CMV assignments 20 times. In a later analysis, co-occurring TCRs were grouped using DBSCAN, and TCRdist sequence similarity was added for clustering within HLA-allele-positive subsets. For co-occurrence clustering, repertoires with fewer than 30,000 or more than 120,000 public chains were excluded, along with four to six repertoires with anomalous nucleotide sharing. Entries here come from immuneACCESS through TCRdb and include only in-frame sequences with V and J called. Some clones fail to appear in such tables; in the studies checked, an unresolved V gene covers under half of the shortfall, and the cause of the remainder is unknown. V and J calls and clone size follow that table, whereas D and trimming were derived from the DNA. The sample table shows fewer than 250,000 clones, and around 76% are seen once. The ten largest clones represent 0.63% of the sample.

The cohort consisted of some 730 healthy bone marrow donors. All cohort members were sampled while nominally healthy, although unrecorded immune exposures were likely present. The donor was CMV seronegative and belonged to the group of approximately 320 seronegative cohort members. A peripheral blood sample was provided by each donor, and peripheral blood mononuclear cells were used for TCR beta sequencing. Genomic DNA was extracted from the blood cell samples with the Qiagen DNeasy Blood Extraction Kit. The sequenced sample consisted of PBMCs. The sequence joins TRBV19 to TRBJ2-4, and the D gene may be TRBD2, 6 bases matching. This TCR was sampled from a man aged 18 to 30 in good health and CMV-seronegative. The CDR3 region reads CASRAGMNIQYF. The DNA is as follows: TGTGCCAGTAGGGCGGGGATGAACATTCAGTACTTC.